The clone carrying this TCR beta chain has more than one count but fewer than ten. Its antigen is not known. This specimen belongs to a study of CD8+ T cells in alopecia areata. Study observations and caveats: Mice gave a clearer picture of TCR sharing than patients did, possibly for HLA-related reasons.

Following extraction, RNA underwent reverse transcription to cDNA, which served as the sequencing template. Profiling relied on immunoSEQ multiplex PCR, and the TCRdb table lists in-frame clones only, not all of them. The data contain approximately 98,000 clones, 59% of them seen just once; the ten biggest clones take up 20% to 25%. This TCR derives from a human donor in good health. The specimen was CD8+ T cells sorted from blood.

The CDR3 spells CASSPDRGLGNIQYF. The CDR3, as DNA: TGTGCCAGCAGCCCAGACAGGGGATTAGGAAACATTCAGTACTTC. This chain links TRBV5-4 with TRBJ2-4, with TRBD1 matching 8 bases. This CDR3 has 15 residues. Germline V gene data show CDR1 as SGHNT and CDR2 as YYREEE (reference sequence). V was clipped by 4 bases and J by 6 bases; unmatched bases: 9.